The entry below gives a single T cell receptor (beta chain) sequence along with its context. The specificity of this receptor is unknown. There are no base qualities to consult, and no much larger clone falls within one base. This entry belongs to a study of CD8+ T cells in alopecia areata listed by TCRdb under 2018. Regarding the complete study: Treated patients were enrolled in an open-label pilot trial of oral tofacitinib at 5 to 10 mg twice daily for moderate-to-severe alopecia areata. Patients stayed on tofacitinib for 6 to 18 months and then had 6 months of follow-up off drug so that delayed response and recurrence could be assessed. The SALT score, which quantifies the percentage of affected scalp surface area, was used to measure disease severity in treated patients. To study T cell clonal expansion in alopecia areata, the researchers applied high-throughput TCRbeta sequencing to both the C3H/HeJ mouse model and human patients. Scalp tissue and sorted CD4+ and CD8+ peripheral blood T cells from patchy and totalis/universalis alopecia areata patients and from healthy controls were covered by human TCRbeta sequencing. Biopsies were taken from tofacitinib-treated patients at baseline and again at 4 and 24 weeks into treatment, and several of those patients also had a later scalp biopsy. Scalp clonality was compared across normal scalp (n=4), patchy alopecia areata scalp (n=8), and alopecia totalis/universalis scalp (n=8). The RNA source kit depended on sample type: the PAXgene miRNA kit for fixed scalp, the miRNeasy kit for PBMCs, and the RNeasy kit for mouse skin. immunoSEQ multiplex PCR using 35 Vbeta forward primers and 13 Jbeta reverse primers was used to amplify TCRbeta CDR3 regions.

What the research found in general, with its limitations: Higher clonality and more expanded CD8+ clones were observed in lesional scalp than in normal scalp, particularly in alopecia totalis/universalis, a finding suggestive of antigenic drive. Because the treated cohort was small and included a single nonresponder, larger studies are needed to assess links between baseline CD8+ expansion and response. Scalp clonality and the number of expanded CD8+ clones among the top 100 scalp clones were significantly decreased by tofacitinib. Shared TCR sequences between patients were less evident than in mice, which may be partly attributable to HLA diversity in the patient population. During tofacitinib treatment, many expanded lesional clones stuck around in both scalp and blood, and this persistence may partly explain why relapse happens after treatment is stopped. Resident alphabeta T cells in normal human skin are also sequenced, complicating scalp TCR repertoire analysis, unlike mouse skin dominated by gammadelta T cells.

The treatment or condition label here, explained by the study, means: oral pan-JAK inhibitor, 5-10 mg twice daily. Peripheral blood and lesional scalp punch biopsies were obtained from patients with alopecia areata. PBMCs were isolated by density centrifugation and stained for CD3, CD4 and CD8, after which CD4+ and CD8+ T cells were sorted on a FACSAria. Trimming costs V 3 bases and J 0 bases, and their ends lie 7 bases apart. CDR1 SGDLS and CDR2 YYNGEE are derived from the germline V gene. Including cysteine and phenylalanine, the CDR3 has 13 amino acids. This entry keeps only the CDR3 DNA: 39 bases, framed from base 1. Libraries were constructed by the immunoSEQ multiplex PCR assay. RNA was extracted from all samples and reverse transcribed into cDNA as template for TCR sequencing. First-strand cDNA was synthesized using SuperScript III with a 2:1 mix of oligo-dT and random hexamers. Amplification bias was assessed with a synthetic immune receptor repertoire, and residual bias was removed computationally. The source study handled its data this way. Raw reads were preprocessed to remove errors, and CDR3 was defined according to IMGT conventions as the region from the conserved cysteine to phenylalanine. Clonality was calculated as 1 minus Shannon entropy normalized by log2 of the number of productive unique TCRs. CD4 or CD8 identity of scalp clones was inferred by cross-referencing scalp TCRbeta sequences with sorted blood CD4 and CD8 repertoires. In TCRdb, the immuneACCESS table is reduced to in-frame sequences with V and J assigned. These tables do not hold every clone; where another copy was compared, an unresolved V gene accounts for under half, and the others remain unexplained. That table supplies the V and J calls and clone size; D and trimming were determined from the DNA. This sample gives about 270,000 clones in total; 45% to 70% of them show up just once. The ten largest clones take up more than 0.85% of the sample.

The receptor's source is a human donor with alopecia areata. The sample was CD4+ T cells sorted from blood, taken at week 52, from a patient treated with tofacitinib. Recombination connected TRBV9 to TRBJ2-7; confidence is insufficient to name the D gene. The CDR3: CASSEGPSYEQYF. DNA sequence: TGTGCCAGCAGCGAGGGCCCCTCCTACGAGCAGTACTTC.